A single sample is the source of the 18 T cell receptor beta chains below, sequenced in a study of T cell responses to AZD1222 COVID-19 vaccine. TCRdb's table, derived via immunoSEQ multiplex PCR, lists solely in-frame clones and lacks some. The sample carries some 140,000 clones, about 91% recorded once. This sample comprised peripheral blood, obtained 28 days after the second AZD1222 dose. These receptors were collected from an adult who received the AZD1222 COVID-19 vaccine.

This clone was observed once. Germline and junction disagree at one end, which may indicate a read error. The chain's CDR3 is CASSSRRVTNTETFF. The CDR3 DNA reads TGTGCCAGCAGCTCAAGGAGGGTCACGAACACTGAAACTTTCTTT. The J gene is TRBJ1-1, the V gene TRBV7-8; no definite D call. Germline V lookup: CDR1 SGHVS, CDR2 FQNEAQ. The length of the CDR3 is 15 residues. Variable domain in full (rest from reference TRBV7-8 and TRBJ1-1): GAGVSQSPRYKVAKRGQDVALRCDPISGHVSLFWYQQALGQGPEFLTYFQNEAQLDKSGLPSDRFFAERPEGSVSTLKIQRTQQEDSAVYLCASSSRRVTNTETFFGQGTRLTVV.

V is TRBV18 and J is TRBJ1-2; TRBD1 matches 7 bases. Germline V CDR1 and CDR2: KGHSH, LQKENI. Unmatched junction bases numbered 3, after V lost 2 bases and J lost 3 bases. This CDR3 is built from 14 residues. In DNA form, the CDR3 reads TGTGCCAGCTCACCAAGGGGGCCGGACTATGGCTACACCTTC. Residues: CASSPRGPDYGYTF.

V and J are TRBV4-3 and TRBJ1-2, with 9 bases aligning to TRBD1. CDR1 and CDR2 from the germline V gene are LGHNA and YSLEER. With 1 base clipped from V and 4 bases from J, the junction kept 10 bases outside the gene matches. The CDR3 runs to 17 residues. CDR3 DNA sequence: TGCGCCAGCAGCCAAGCCCACCGGGACAGGGATGCCTATGGCTACACCTTC. Residues: CASSQAHRDRDAYGYTF.

The CDR3 region has the DNA TGTGCCATCAGTGAGTCGAGTCCCCTAGCGGGGAACACAGATACGCAGTATTTT. Encoded protein: CAISESSPLAGNTDTQYF. The chain is built from TRBV10-3 and TRBJ2-3, with 9 bases aligning to TRBD2. CDR1 ENHRY and CDR2 SYGVKD come from the germline V gene. V lost 0 bases, J lost 2 bases, and 9 bases stayed unmatched. The CDR3 runs to 18 residues.

The genes are TRBV6-2 or TRBV6-3 and TRBJ2-3; D is uncertain. Germline CDR1 and CDR2: MNHEY and SVGEGT. The CDR3 is 15 amino acids. V was clipped by 5 bases and J by 6 bases, with 18 bases between them. This CDR3 is CASSRPRAPSDTQYF. In DNA form, the CDR3 reads TGTGCCAGCAGTCGACCCCGGGCCCCCTCCGATACGCAGTATTTT.

Written as DNA, the CDR3 is TGTGCCAGCTCACCAACACTCGTTCAGAGTCGGACAGCTCTCCGTGACAATGAGCAGTTCTTC. It is translated as CASSPTLVQSRTALRDNEQFF. The chain joins TRBV18 to TRBJ2-1; possible D gene TRBD1, 6 bases. V lost 2 bases and J 5 bases, leaving 31 bases between the germline ends. The germline V gene encodes CDR1 KGHSH and CDR2 LQKENI. The CDR3 loop spans 21 amino acids.

This clone was observed once. This chain joins TRBV24-1 and TRBJ2-6, with D possibly matching TRBD1 (6 bases). Between the trimmed V and J ends, which lost 9 bases and 4 bases, there was a span of 18 bases. Germline lookup yields CDR1 KGHDR and CDR2 SFDVKD. This CDR3 comprises 16 residues. CDR3 DNA sequence: TGTGCCACCTCAATGACAGGTGGGCGCGGGGCCAACGTCCTGACTTTC. Its protein is CATSMTGGRGANVLTF.

For the CDR3, the DNA is TGTGCCAGCAGCCAAGGTCTAGATCAGCCCCAGCATTTT. Translating it yields CASSQGLDQPQHF. This chain links TRBV3-1 (or the pseudogene TRBV3-2) with TRBJ1-5; unclear D gene. The V end lost 1 base, the J end lost 5 bases, and 6 bases lay between the germline ends. The CDR3 contains 13 residues. The V gene's germline CDR1 is LGHDT and CDR2 YNNKEL (reference sequence).

The rearrangement uses TRBV19 and TRBJ1-1, with 8 bases fitting TRBD1. The trim removed 5 bases at V and 4 bases at J, leaving 12 bases unmatched. Germline V gene data show CDR1 as LNHDA and CDR2 as SQIVND (reference sequence). The CDR3 length is 16 residues. In DNA form, the CDR3 reads TGTGCCAGTAGTCCCCGGACAGGGTATGGGGGCACTGAAGCTTTCTTT. Its translation: CASSPRTGYGGTEAFF.

CDR3 nucleotides: TGTGCCAGTAGTATCTTCCCCGGGGGCGTCGGGTCACCCCTCCACTTT. Translation: CASSIFPGGVGSPLHF. This chain joins TRBV19 and TRBJ1-6; a weak D match, TRBD1 (6 bases). Germline V gene lookup returns CDR1 LNHDA and CDR2 SQIVND (reference sequence). The CDR3 sequence is 16 residues long. Trimming cost V 3 bases and J 10 bases, with 19 bases left between them. The full variable domain, completed using reference TRBV19 and TRBJ1-6, is DGGITQSPKYLFRKEGQNVTLSCEQNLNHDAMYWYRQDPGQGLRLIYYSQIVNDFQKGDIAEGYSVSREKKESFPLTVTSAQKNPTAFYLCASSIFPGGVGSPLHFGNGTRLTVT.

This clone was seen a single time. This chain uses TRBV5-8 with TRBJ1-1; weak D call: TRBD1 (6 bases). The CDR3 sequence is 14 residues long. The V and J ends lost 5 bases and 1 base respectively, with 12 bases between them. CDR1 is SGHTS and CDR2 is YDEGEE in the germline V gene. DNA of the CDR3: TGTGCCAGCAGGATACAGGGCTGGAACACTGAAGCTTTCTTT. As protein: CASRIQGWNTEAFF.

CDR3 region: CSVGQALADTQYF. Here the CDR3 DNA reads TGCAGCGTTGGGCAGGCCCTAGCAGATACGCAGTATTTT. The V and J genes are TRBV29-1 and TRBJ2-3; D uncertain. CDR1 and CDR2 from the germline V gene are SQVTM and ANQGSEA. Trimming left V 4 bases short and J 4 bases short, with 12 bases between. The CDR3 contains 13 residues.

V and J are TRBV7-2 and TRBJ1-4, with D perhaps TRBD1 (5 bases). Trimming left V 8 bases short and J 3 bases short, with 16 bases between. Germline-derived CDR1 and CDR2 are SGHTA and FQGNSA. This CDR3 has 15 amino acids. For the CDR3, the DNA is TGTGCCAGCCGCCCTGGGGGTTTGTCTAATGAAAAACTGTTTTTT. Translation gives CASRPGGLSNEKLFF.

The chain uses TRBV6-1 and TRBJ2-5; 8 bases are shared with TRBD2. This CDR3 region has 16 residues. V lost 0 bases, J lost 1 base, and 4 bases stayed unmatched. The V gene's germline CDR1 is MNHNS and CDR2 SASEGT. The chain's CDR3 is CASSEALAGGQETQYF. CDR3 sequence (DNA): TGTGCCAGCAGTGAAGCTCTCGCGGGGGGCCAAGAGACCCAGTACTTC.

The V gene is TRBV19, the J gene TRBJ1-5, with D hard to call. V gave up 5 bases and J gave up 6 bases, with 11 bases separating them. The CDR3 loop spans 13 amino acids. Germline-derived CDR1 and CDR2 are LNHDA and SQIVND (reference sequence). The CDR3 region has the DNA TGTGCCAGTAGTCAAGGGTATCTTCAGCCCCAGCATTTT. Encoded protein: CASSQGYLQPQHF. Variable domain in full (rest from reference TRBV19 and TRBJ1-5): DGGITQSPKYLFRKEGQNVTLSCEQNLNHDAMYWYRQDPGQGLRLIYYSQIVNDFQKGDIAEGYSVSREKKESFPLTVTSAQKNPTAFYLCASSQGYLQPQHFGDGTRLSIL.

The chain couples TRBV18 to TRBJ2-7, with D perhaps being TRBD1 or TRBD2 (6 bases each). Germline V gene lookup returns CDR1 KGHSH and CDR2 LQKENI. V lost 3 bases, J lost 1 base, and 16 bases lay in between. This CDR3 has 16 residues. The CDR3 coding sequence is TGTGCCAGCTCACCGGGTGGCCGGGGGCCTTCCTACGAGCAGTACTTC. Translating it yields CASSPGGRGPSYEQYF.

This clone was picked up one time. The chain has TRBV7-3 and TRBJ1-6, with D uncertain. CDR1 and CDR2 (germline): SGHTA, FQGTGA. With 3 bases removed from V and 9 bases from J, the gap between germline ends came to 12 bases. The CDR3 totals 14 residues. CDR3 loop: CASSLGSESSPLHF. DNA of the CDR3: TGTGCCAGCAGCTTGGGGTCAGAGAGTTCACCCCTCCACTTT. The full variable domain, completed using reference TRBV7-3 and TRBJ1-6, is GAGVSQTPSNKVTEKGKYVELRCDPISGHTALYWYRQSLGQGPEFLIYFQGTGAADDSGLPNDRFFAVRPEGSVSTLKIQRTERGDSAVYLCASSLGSESSPLHFGNGTRLTVT.

The chain recombines TRBV18 with TRBJ2-1, with 7 bases that match TRBD1. The CDR3 runs to 15 residues. Per germline, CDR1 KGHSH and CDR2 LQKENI. The V gene end was trimmed by 1 base and the J gene end by 6 bases; junction bases not matched to a gene: 6. In DNA form, the CDR3 reads TGTGCCAGCTCACCACGCTCGGGACAGCTCAATGAGCAGTTCTTC. It yields the protein CASSPRSGQLNEQFF.